A selection of T cell receptor beta chains follows, all from one sample in a study of blood T cell repertoires in COVID-19. The protocol was immunoSEQ multiplex PCR, while the TCRdb copy is restricted to in-frame clones and leaves out a portion. The sample shows some 390,000 clones, about 88% of them seen only once. The material sequenced was peripheral blood. These receptors came from a human donor in a cohort sampled during active COVID-19. Each CDR3 is given with its conserved first and last residue. Each record gives: V gene, D gene, J gene, clone size, CDR3 DNA, CDR3 protein. D genes are given only for firm matches. Some rows have no size entry. The others give once, few or many, or a class for an expanded clone.

TRBV5-1,TRBD1,TRBJ2-1,-,TGCGCCAGCAGCTCGGCCGGGACAGGGGTTTACAATGAGCAGTTCTTC,CASSSAGTGVYNEQFF
TRBV24-1,-,TRBJ1-5,-,TGTGCCACCAGTGATTTGCATGTCCAGAAGAGCAATCAGCCCCAGCATTTT,CATSDLHVQKSNQPQHF
TRBV30,TRBD1,TRBJ2-5,few,TGTGCCGGGAGACAGGGGCGGGAGACCCAGTACTTC,CAGRQGRETQYF
TRBV4-1,TRBD2,TRBJ2-7,-,TGCGCCAGCAGCGTGACTAGCGCCGACTCCTACGAGCAGTACTTC,CASSVTSADSYEQYF
TRBV5-5,-,TRBJ1-1,once,TGTGCCAGCAGCCCTGGGGGGGTAGCAATGAACACTGAAGCTTTCTTT,CASSPGGVAMNTEAFF
TRBV12-2,-,TRBJ1-3,-,TGTGCAAGTCGCTTACCGGAAATACGACTACCGGATCCTGGAAACACCATATATTTT,CASRLPEIRLPDPGNTIYF
TRBV5-1,TRBD1,TRBJ1-5,-,TGCGCCAGCAGCTCTGGGACAGGGAGGGGAAAGCCCCAGCATTTT,CASSSGTGRGKPQHF
TRBV28,-,TRBJ1-2,-,TGTGCCAGCAGTTTACCGGGGATCTATGGCTACACCTTC,CASSLPGIYGYTF
TRBV19,TRBD1,TRBJ2-2,once,TGTGCCAGTAGTGGGGGCAGGGGGTCGACCGGGGAGCTGTTTTTT,CASSGGRGSTGELFF
TRBV7-3,TRBD2,TRBJ2-1,-,TGTGCCAGCAGTTATAGCGGGGGACATGAGCAGTTCTTC,CASSYSGGHEQFF
TRBV19,TRBD1,TRBJ1-2,-,TGTGCCAGTAGTACGACAGGGGGGGTTGGCTACACCTTC,CASSTTGGVGYTF
TRBV5-1,-,TRBJ2-7,-,TGCGCCAGCAGCGACCTAGAGGAGAACTTC,CASSDLEENF
TRBV10-1,-,TRBJ1-1,few,TGCGCCAGACTACCTGACAGGATGAACACTGAAGCTTTCTTT,CARLPDRMNTEAFF
TRBV29-1,-,TRBJ2-7,-,TGCAGCGAAGGCGGGAAACAAGAGCAGTACTTC,CSEGGKQEQYF
TRBV4-1,TRBD1,TRBJ1-2,-,TGCGCCAGCAGCCAACCCGGGACAGGGGTTGGTGGCTACACCTTC,CASSQPGTGVGGYTF
TRBV25-1,TRBD1,TRBJ1-2,-,TGTGCCAGCAGTGAATTGGGCAGGGGGAGAGGCTACACCTTC,CASSELGRGRGYTF
TRBV3-1/TRBV3-2,TRBD1,TRBJ1-4,-,TGTGCCAGCAGCCACTTCGACCAGGGGGCATTTAATGAAAAACTGTTTTTT,CASSHFDQGAFNEKLFF
TRBV5-1,-,TRBJ1-2,-,TGCGCCAGCAGCTTGGCCCAGAATCGGGATGGCTACACCTTC,CASSLAQNRDGYTF
TRBV5-8,TRBD1,TRBJ1-2,-,TGTGCCAGCAGACCCAGGGGGCTCGTCTATGGCTACACCTTC,CASRPRGLVYGYTF
TRBV19,-,TRBJ2-5,-,TGTGCCAGTAGTCCTCGCAGGAACGGAGAGACCCAGTACTTC,CASSPRRNGETQYF
TRBV5-6,-,TRBJ2-1,once,TGTGCCAGCAGCTCCGCGGTAGTCTCCTACAATGAGCAGTTCTTC,CASSSAVVSYNEQFF
TRBV28,TRBD2,TRBJ2-2,-,TGTGCCAGCACCCCCTCTAGCGGGAGTTTTGGCGGGGAGCTGTTTTTT,CASTPSSGSFGGELFF
TRBV28,-,TRBJ2-2,-,TGTGCCAGCAGTACGACAGGCCCCGGGGAGCTGTTTTTT,CASSTTGPGELFF